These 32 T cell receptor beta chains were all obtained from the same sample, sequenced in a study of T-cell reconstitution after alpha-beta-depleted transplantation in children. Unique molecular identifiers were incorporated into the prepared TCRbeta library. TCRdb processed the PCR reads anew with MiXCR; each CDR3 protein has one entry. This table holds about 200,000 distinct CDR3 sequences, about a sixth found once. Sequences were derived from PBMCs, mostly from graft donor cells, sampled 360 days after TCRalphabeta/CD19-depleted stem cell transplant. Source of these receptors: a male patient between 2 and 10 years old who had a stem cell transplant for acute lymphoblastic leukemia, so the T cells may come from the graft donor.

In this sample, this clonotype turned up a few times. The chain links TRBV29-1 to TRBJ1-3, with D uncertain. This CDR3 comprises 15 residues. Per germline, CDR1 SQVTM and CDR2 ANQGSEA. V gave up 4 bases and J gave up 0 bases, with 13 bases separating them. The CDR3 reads CSVASRQDSGNTIYF. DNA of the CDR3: TGCAGCGTTGCCTCCCGCCAGGACTCTGGAAACACCATATATTTT.

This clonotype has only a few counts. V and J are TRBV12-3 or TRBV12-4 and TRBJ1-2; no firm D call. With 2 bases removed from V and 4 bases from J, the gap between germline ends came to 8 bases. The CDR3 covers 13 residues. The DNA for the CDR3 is TGTGCCAGCAGTTTAAGAACCCTCTATGGCTACACCTTC. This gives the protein CASSLRTLYGYTF.

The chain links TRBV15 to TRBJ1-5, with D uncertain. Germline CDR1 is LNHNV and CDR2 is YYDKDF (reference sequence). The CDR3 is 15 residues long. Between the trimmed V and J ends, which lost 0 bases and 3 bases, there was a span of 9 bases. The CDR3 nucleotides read TGTGCCACCAGCAGAGATATCGCGCCCAATCAGCCCCAGCATTTT. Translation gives CATSRDIAPNQPQHF.

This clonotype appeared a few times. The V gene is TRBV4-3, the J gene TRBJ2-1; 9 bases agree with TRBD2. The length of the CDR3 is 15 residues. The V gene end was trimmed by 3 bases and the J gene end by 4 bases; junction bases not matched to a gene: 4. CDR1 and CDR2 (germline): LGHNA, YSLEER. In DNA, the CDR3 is TGCGCCAGCAGCCAGCTAGCGGGAATGTACAATGAGCAGTTCTTC. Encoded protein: CASSQLAGMYNEQFF.

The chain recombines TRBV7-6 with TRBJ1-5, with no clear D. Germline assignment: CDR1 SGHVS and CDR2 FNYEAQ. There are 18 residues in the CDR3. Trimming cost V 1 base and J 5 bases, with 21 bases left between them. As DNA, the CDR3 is TGTGCCAGCAGCTTAGGATCCAGTCGGCCTTGGAGCGATCAGCCCCAGCATTTT. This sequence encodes CASSLGSSRPWSDQPQHF.

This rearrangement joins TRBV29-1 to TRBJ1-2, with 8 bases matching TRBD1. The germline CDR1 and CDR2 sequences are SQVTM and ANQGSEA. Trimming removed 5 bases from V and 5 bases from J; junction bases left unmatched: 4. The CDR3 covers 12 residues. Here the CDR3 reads CSVRGQGYGYTF. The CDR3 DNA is TGCAGCGTTCGCGGACAGGGATATGGCTACACCTTC.

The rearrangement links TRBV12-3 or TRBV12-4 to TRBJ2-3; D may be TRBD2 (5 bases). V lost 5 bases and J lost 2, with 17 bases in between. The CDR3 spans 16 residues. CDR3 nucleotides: TGTGCCAGCAGTCCTGGACTGATAACCCCCACAGATACGCAGTATTTT. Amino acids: CASSPGLITPTDTQYF.

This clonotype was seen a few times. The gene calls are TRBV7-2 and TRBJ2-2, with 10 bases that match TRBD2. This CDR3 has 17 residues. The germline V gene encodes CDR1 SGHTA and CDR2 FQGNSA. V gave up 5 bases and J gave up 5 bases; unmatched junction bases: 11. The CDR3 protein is CASSAGSGGELTGELFF. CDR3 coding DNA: TGTGCCAGCAGCGCCGGGAGCGGGGGGGAGTTGACCGGGGAGCTGTTTTTT.

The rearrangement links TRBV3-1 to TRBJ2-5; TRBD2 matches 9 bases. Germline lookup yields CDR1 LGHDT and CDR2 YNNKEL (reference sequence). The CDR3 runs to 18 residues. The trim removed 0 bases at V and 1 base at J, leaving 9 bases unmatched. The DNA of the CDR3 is TGTGCCAGCAGCCAAGACCCGGGACTAGCTAACTTCCAAGAGACCCAGTACTTC. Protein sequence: CASSQDPGLANFQETQYF.

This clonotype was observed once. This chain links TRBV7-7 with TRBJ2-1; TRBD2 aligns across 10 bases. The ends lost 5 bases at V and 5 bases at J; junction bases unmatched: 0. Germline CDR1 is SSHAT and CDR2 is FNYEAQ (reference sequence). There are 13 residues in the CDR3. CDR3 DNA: TGTGCCAGCAGCACTAGCGGGGACAATGAGCAGTTCTTC. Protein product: CASSTSGDNEQFF.

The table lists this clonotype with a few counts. The CDR3 is CATSRRNRDPANTGELFF. The CDR3 DNA sequence: TGTGCCACCAGTCGTCGGAATCGGGACCCCGCGAACACCGGGGAGCTGTTTTTT. This chain connects TRBV24-1 to TRBJ2-2; perhaps D is TRBD1 or TRBD2 (5 bases each). Trimming shortened V by 6 bases and J by 0 bases, and 19 bases separated the two germline ends. CDR1 KGHDR and CDR2 SFDVKD come from the germline V gene. The CDR3 has 18 amino acids.

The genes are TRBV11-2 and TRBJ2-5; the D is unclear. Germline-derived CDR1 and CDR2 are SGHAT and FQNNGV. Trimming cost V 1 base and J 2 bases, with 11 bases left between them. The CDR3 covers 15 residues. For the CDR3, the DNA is TGTGCCAGCAGCTTAGGGCCAGGACCGCAAGAGACCCAGTACTTC. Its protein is CASSLGPGPQETQYF.

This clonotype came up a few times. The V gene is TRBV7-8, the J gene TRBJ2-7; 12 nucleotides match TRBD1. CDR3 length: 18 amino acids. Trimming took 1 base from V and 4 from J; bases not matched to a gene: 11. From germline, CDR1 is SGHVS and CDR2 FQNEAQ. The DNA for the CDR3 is TGTGCCAGCAGCTTAGACCGGGACAGGGGGCTAGGCACTTACGAGCAGTACTTC. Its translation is CASSLDRDRGLGTYEQYF. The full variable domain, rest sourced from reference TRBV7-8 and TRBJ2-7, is GAGVSQSPRYKVAKRGQDVALRCDPISGHVSLFWYQQALGQGPEFLTYFQNEAQLDKSGLPSDRFFAERPEGSVSTLKIQRTQQEDSAVYLCASSLDRDRGLGTYEQYFGPGTRLTVT.

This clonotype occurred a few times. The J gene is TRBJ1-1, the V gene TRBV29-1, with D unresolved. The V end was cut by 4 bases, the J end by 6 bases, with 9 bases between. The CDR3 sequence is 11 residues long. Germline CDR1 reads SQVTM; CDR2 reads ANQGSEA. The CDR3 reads CSVVAGPEAFF. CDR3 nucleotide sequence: TGCAGCGTTGTCGCTGGGCCTGAAGCTTTCTTT.

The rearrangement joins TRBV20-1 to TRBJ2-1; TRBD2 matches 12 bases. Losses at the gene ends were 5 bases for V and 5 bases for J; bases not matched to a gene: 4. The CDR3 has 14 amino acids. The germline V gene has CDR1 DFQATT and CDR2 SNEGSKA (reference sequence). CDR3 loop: CSAARTSGDNEQFF. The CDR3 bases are TGCAGTGCTGCCCGGACTAGCGGGGACAATGAGCAGTTCTTC.

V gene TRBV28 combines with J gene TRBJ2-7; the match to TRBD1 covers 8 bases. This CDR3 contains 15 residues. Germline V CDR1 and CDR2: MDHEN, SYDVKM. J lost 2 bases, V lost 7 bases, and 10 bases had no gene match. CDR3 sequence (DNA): TGTGCCAGCACCCAAGGGGACAGGCCTACCTACGAGCAGTACTTC. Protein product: CASTQGDRPTYEQYF.

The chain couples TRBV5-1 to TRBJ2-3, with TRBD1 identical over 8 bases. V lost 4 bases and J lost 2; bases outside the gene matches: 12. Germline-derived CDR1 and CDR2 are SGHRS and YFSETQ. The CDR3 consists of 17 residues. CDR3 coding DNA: TGCGCCAGCAGCGCGAGATCCGGGACAGGCTACACAGATACGCAGTATTTT. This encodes CASSARSGTGYTDTQYF.

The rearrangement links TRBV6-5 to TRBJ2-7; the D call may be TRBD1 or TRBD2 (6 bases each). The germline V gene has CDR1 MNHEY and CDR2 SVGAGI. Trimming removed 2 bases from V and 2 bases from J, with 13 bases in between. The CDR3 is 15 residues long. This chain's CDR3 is CASSYDGGLPYEQYF. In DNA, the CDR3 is TGTGCCAGCAGTTACGATGGGGGGCTACCCTACGAGCAGTACTTC.

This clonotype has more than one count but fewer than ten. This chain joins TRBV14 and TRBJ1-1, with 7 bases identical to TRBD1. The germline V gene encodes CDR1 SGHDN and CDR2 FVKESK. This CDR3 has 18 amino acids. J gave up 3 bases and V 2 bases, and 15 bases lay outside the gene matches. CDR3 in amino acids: CASSQKRVLTGVDTEAFF. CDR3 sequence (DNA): TGTGCCAGCAGCCAAAAAAGGGTCTTAACAGGGGTTGACACTGAAGCTTTCTTT.

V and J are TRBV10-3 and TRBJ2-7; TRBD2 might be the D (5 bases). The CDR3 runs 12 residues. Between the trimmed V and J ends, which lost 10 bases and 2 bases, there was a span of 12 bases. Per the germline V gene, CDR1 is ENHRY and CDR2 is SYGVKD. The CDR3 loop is CATSRGAYEQYF. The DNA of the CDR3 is TGTGCCACTAGCCGTGGCGCCTACGAGCAGTACTTC.

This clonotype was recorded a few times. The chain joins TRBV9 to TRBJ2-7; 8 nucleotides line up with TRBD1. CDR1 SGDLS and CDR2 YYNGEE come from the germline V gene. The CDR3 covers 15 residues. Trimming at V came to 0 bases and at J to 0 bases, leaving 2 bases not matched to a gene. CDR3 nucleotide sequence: TGTGCCAGCAGCGTAGGGACAGGGAGCTCCTACGAGCAGTACTTC. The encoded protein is CASSVGTGSSYEQYF.

The CDR3 DNA follows: TGTGCCAGCAGTCGACAGGTCCGGGAGACCCAGTACTTC. This sequence encodes CASSRQVRETQYF. The chain couples TRBV12-3 or TRBV12-4 to TRBJ2-5; D is perhaps TRBD1 (6 bases). This CDR3 region has 13 residues. V lost 5 bases, J lost 5 bases, and 12 bases lay in between.

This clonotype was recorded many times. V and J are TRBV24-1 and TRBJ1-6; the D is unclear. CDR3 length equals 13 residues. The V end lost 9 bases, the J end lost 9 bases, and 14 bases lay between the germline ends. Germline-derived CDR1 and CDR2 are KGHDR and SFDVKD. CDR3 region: CATQGRLSSPLHF. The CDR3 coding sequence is TGTGCCACCCAAGGGAGGTTAAGTTCACCCCTCCACTTT.

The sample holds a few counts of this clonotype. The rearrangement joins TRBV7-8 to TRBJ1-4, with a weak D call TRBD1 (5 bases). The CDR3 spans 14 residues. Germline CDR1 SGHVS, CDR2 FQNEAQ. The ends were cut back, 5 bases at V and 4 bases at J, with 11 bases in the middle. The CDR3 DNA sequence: TGTGCCAGCAGCCCCACAGGAAATAATGAAAAACTGTTTTTT. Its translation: CASSPTGNNEKLFF.

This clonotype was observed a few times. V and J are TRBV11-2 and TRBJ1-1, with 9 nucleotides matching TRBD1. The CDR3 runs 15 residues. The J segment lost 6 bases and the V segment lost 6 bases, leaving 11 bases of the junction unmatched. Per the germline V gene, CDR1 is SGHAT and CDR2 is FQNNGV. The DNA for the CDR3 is TGTGCCAGCAGGACGACAGGGGGGTTGAAGGCTGAAGCTTTCTTT. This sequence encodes CASRTTGGLKAEAFF. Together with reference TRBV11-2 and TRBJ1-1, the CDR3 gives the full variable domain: EAGVAQSPRYKIIEKRQSVAFWCNPISGHATLYWYQQILGQGPKLLIQFQNNGVVDDSQLPKDRFSAERLKGVDSTLKIQPAKLEDSAVYLCASRTTGGLKAEAFFGQGTRLTVV.

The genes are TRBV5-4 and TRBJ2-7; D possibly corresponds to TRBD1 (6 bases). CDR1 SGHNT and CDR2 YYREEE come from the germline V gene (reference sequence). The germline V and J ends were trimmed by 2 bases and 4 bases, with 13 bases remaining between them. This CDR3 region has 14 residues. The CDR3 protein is CASSFKQGEYEQYF. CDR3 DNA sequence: TGTGCCAGCAGCTTCAAACAGGGCGAATACGAGCAGTACTTC.

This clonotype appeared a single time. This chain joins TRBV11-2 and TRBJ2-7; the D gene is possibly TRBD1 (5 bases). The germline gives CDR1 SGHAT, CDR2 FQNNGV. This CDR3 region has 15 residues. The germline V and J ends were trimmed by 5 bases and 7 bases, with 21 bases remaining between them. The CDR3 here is CASSALKGSGWEQYF. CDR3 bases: TGTGCCAGCAGCGCCCTTAAGGGGTCCGGGTGGGAGCAGTACTTC.

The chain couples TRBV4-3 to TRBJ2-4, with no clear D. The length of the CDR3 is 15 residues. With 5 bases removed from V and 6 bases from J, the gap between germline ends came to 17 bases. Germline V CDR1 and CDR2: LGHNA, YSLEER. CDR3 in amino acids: CASSSDGAWPNIQYF. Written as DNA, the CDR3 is TGCGCCAGCAGCTCGGACGGAGCTTGGCCAAACATTCAGTACTTC.

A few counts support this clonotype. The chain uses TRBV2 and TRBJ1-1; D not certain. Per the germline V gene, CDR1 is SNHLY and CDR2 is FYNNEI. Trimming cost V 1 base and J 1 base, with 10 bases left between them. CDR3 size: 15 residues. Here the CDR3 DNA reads TGTGCCAGCAGTGAAGTGTACCTAGAGAACACTGAAGCTTTCTTT. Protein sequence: CASSEVYLENTEAFF.

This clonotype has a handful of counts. The DNA of the CDR3 is TGTGCCAGCAGTTGGGACAGCCTATTATCCACAGATACGCAGTATTTT. This codes for CASSWDSLLSTDTQYF. This chain connects TRBV6-2 or TRBV6-3 to TRBJ2-3; 7 bases are a match to TRBD1. J lost 2 bases, V lost 4 bases, and 9 bases had no gene match. CDR1 is MNHEY and CDR2 is SVGEGT in the germline V gene. This CDR3 has 16 amino acids.

The CDR3 here is CASSLPDRVGGYTF. The CDR3, as DNA: TGCGCCAGCAGCTTGCCGGACAGGGTTGGTGGCTACACCTTC. The V and J genes are TRBV5-1 and TRBJ1-2; 8 nucleotides agree with TRBD1. After removal of 1 base from V and 7 bases from J, the junction contained 6 bases not matched to a gene. In germline, CDR1 is SGHRS, CDR2 YFSETQ. This CDR3 has 14 amino acids.

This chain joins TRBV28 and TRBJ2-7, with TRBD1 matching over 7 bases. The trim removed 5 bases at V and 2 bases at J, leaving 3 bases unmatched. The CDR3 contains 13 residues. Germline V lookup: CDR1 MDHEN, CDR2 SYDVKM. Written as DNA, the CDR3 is TGTGCCAGCAGTCGCGGACAGGCCTACGAGCAGTACTTC. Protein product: CASSRGQAYEQYF.